This T cell receptor (beta chain) originates from a study of OX40 agonist ivuxolimab in advanced cancers. For the study at large: The patients received ivuxolimab by intravenous route every 2 weeks at 0.01 to 10 mg/kg. Partial responses were observed in three patients, of whom one had hepatocellular carcinoma and two had cutaneous melanoma. Notes on the study in general: Determination of antigen specificity was not performed for the expanded peripheral T cells.

The CDR3 is made up of 14 amino acids. Germline lookup yields CDR1 SGHRS and CDR2 YFSETQ. The V segment lost 4 bases and the J segment 5 bases; nucleotides outside the gene matches: 7. TCRdb's copy holds only in-frame clones and misses some; the assay was immunoSEQ multiplex PCR. In the table there are 30,000 or so clones, less than 90% of which are singletons. Of note for this clone: Its matching antigen is unknown.

The source material was CD4+ or CD8+ T cells sorted from blood, sampled in a trial of the OX40 agonist ivuxolimab. J is TRBJ2-7 and V is TRBV5-1; 9 bases align to TRBD1. This receptor was identified in an adult with an advanced solid tumor such as melanoma, head and neck, liver or kidney cancer. CDR3 DNA: TGCGCCAGCAGCAGATTTACAGGGGGCAACGAGCAGTACTTC. Amino acid sequence: CASSRFTGGNEQYF. Full variable domain (remainder filled in from reference TRBV5-1 and TRBJ2-7): KAGVTQTPRYLIKTRGQQVTLSCSPISGHRSVSWYQQTPGQGLQFLFEYFSETQRNKGNFPGRFSGRQFSNSRSEMNVSTLELGDSALYLCASSRFTGGNEQYFGPGTRLTVT.